What follows are 30 T cell receptor beta chains derived from one specimen sequenced in a study of OX40 agonist ivuxolimab in advanced cancers. Profiling relied on immunoSEQ multiplex PCR, and the TCRdb table lists in-frame clones only, not all of them. The sample comprises 60,000 to 65,000 clones, roughly 84% of which are singletons, and 0.7% rests with the top ten. The starting material was CD4+ or CD8+ T cells sorted from blood, obtained in a trial of the OX40 agonist ivuxolimab. The source of these receptors is an adult with an advanced solid tumor such as melanoma, head and neck, liver or kidney cancer.

This chain joins TRBV19 and TRBJ2-5; TRBD1 is a possible D gene (6 bases). The length of the CDR3 is 14 residues. Per germline, CDR1 LNHDA and CDR2 SQIVND (reference sequence). V dropped 6 bases and J dropped 1 base, with 12 bases sitting between them. The CDR3 nucleotides are TGTGCCAGTAGAGGACAGACTCTCCAAGAGACCCAGTACTTC. Translation gives CASRGQTLQETQYF.

The genes are TRBV4-2 and TRBJ2-7; D not certain. The germline V gene has CDR1 LGHNA and CDR2 YNFKEQ. The CDR3 sequence is 17 residues long. V was cut by 1 base and J by 0 bases, with 16 bases left in between. CDR3 in amino acids: CASSQVGTAVPSYEQYF. CDR3 nucleotides: TGTGCCAGCAGCCAAGTTGGAACGGCGGTGCCCTCCTACGAGCAGTACTTC.

This clone came up a few times. Other DNA sequences in this sample translate to the same CDR3. The chain combines TRBV20-1 with TRBJ2-7; D is undetermined. The CDR3 length is 11 residues. V dropped 4 bases and J dropped 3 bases, with 7 bases sitting between them. CDR1 is DFQATT and CDR2 is SNEGSKA in the germline V gene (reference sequence). The CDR3 region has the DNA TGCAGTGCTACCGGCCTCTACGAGCAGTACTTC. Its protein is CSATGLYEQYF.

The genes are TRBV15 and TRBJ2-5; D may be TRBD2 (5 bases). This CDR3 region has 15 residues. Trimming left V 8 bases short and J 2 bases short, with 18 bases between. Per the germline V gene, CDR1 is LNHNV and CDR2 is YYDKDF (reference sequence). In nucleotides, the CDR3 is TGTGCCACCGATGCGGAGAGGGTAAGGCAAGAGACCCAGTACTTC. It encodes CATDAERVRQETQYF. Complete variable domain (other parts from reference TRBV15 and TRBJ2-5): DAMVIQNPRYQVTQFGKPVTLSCSQTLNHNVMYWYQQKSSQAPKLLFHYYDKDFNNEADTPDNFQSRRPNTSFCFLDIRSPGLGDTAMYLCATDAERVRQETQYFGPGTRLLVL.

The rearrangement uses TRBV6-1 and TRBJ2-2; the match to TRBD2 covers 9 bases. This CDR3 comprises 16 residues. The V gene's germline CDR1 is MNHNS and CDR2 SASEGT. The V segment lost 3 bases and the J segment 6 bases; nucleotides outside the gene matches: 8. The CDR3 here is CASSDDASGISGELFF. As DNA, the CDR3 is TGTGCCAGCAGTGACGATGCTAGCGGGATATCCGGGGAGCTGTTTTTT.

This clone was counted once. J is TRBJ2-5 and V is TRBV9, with TRBD2 identical over 7 bases. V lost 0 bases and J lost 5; bases outside the gene matches: 10. This CDR3 comprises 16 residues. Germline V gives CDR1 SGDLS, CDR2 YYNGEE. Here the CDR3 DNA reads TGTGCCAGCAGCGTAGGGGCTAGCGGAGGCCAGGAGACCCAGTACTTC. This translates into CASSVGASGGQETQYF.

This clone has a single count. J is TRBJ1-2 and V is TRBV7-9; no reliable D call. Trimming removed 8 bases at V and 3 bases at J, with 13 bases between. The CDR3 runs 13 residues. CDR1 and CDR2 (germline): SEHNR, FQNEAQ (reference sequence). CDR3 nucleotides: TGTGCCAGCCGTTTGGGGAAGGACTATGGCTACACCTTC. Encoded protein: CASRLGKDYGYTF. Together with reference TRBV7-9 and TRBJ1-2, the CDR3 gives the full variable domain: DTGVSQNPRHKITKRGQNVTFRCDPISEHNRLYWYRQTLGQGPEFLTYFQNEAQLEKSRLLSDRFSAERPKGSFSTLEIQRTEQGDSAMYLCASRLGKDYGYTFGSGTRLTVV.

Details on this clone: The sample carries other DNA sequences with the same CDR3. This sequence joins TRBV30 and TRBJ1-2, with D uncertain. Germline CDR1 reads GTSNPN; CDR2 reads SVGIG (reference sequence). V lost 3 bases and J 4 bases, leaving 3 bases between the germline ends. The CDR3 is 10 residues long. CDR3 in amino acids: CAWSGYGYTF. The DNA of the CDR3 is TGTGCCTGGAGCGGCTATGGCTACACCTTC.

V and J are TRBV2 and TRBJ1-5; 11 bases map to TRBD1. In germline, CDR1 is SNHLY, CDR2 FYNNEI. Unmatched junction bases numbered 4, after V lost 6 bases and J lost 0 bases. The CDR3 has 16 amino acids. DNA of the CDR3: TGTGCCAGCAGAGGGACAGGGGGGTATAGCAATCAGCCCCAGCATTTT. Protein product: CASRGTGGYSNQPQHF.

This clone has just a few counts. This sequence joins TRBV18 and TRBJ1-6; D is undetermined. There are 13 residues in the CDR3. V lost 3 bases to trimming and J lost 11 bases, with 11 bases between them. The germline V gene has CDR1 KGHSH and CDR2 LQKENI. CDR3 bases: TGTGCCAGCTCACCGAGGACCGTGGCACCCCTCCACTTT. Its translation is CASSPRTVAPLHF.

The rearrangement uses TRBV27 and TRBJ1-4, with TRBD1 matching over 7 bases. CDR3 size: 14 residues. J was trimmed by 7 bases and V by 2 bases; bases with no gene match: 4. Germline loops: CDR1 MNHEY, CDR2 SMNVEV (reference sequence). The CDR3 reads CASSLRGHGEKLFF. CDR3 coding DNA: TGTGCCAGCAGTTTAAGGGGGCATGGTGAAAAACTGTTTTTT.

For the CDR3, the DNA is TGTGCCAGCTCACCGACAGGGGGCGCGGATACGCAGTATTTT. Translated, it gives CASSPTGGADTQYF. This chain joins TRBV18 and TRBJ2-3; 10 nucleotides line up with TRBD1. Germline CDR1 KGHSH, CDR2 LQKENI. The CDR3 is 14 amino acids. The J segment lost 6 bases and the V segment lost 3 bases, leaving 3 bases of the junction unmatched.

This chain joins TRBV5-6 and TRBJ2-7; maybe TRBD1 (5 bases). V dropped 7 bases and J dropped 0 bases, with 14 bases sitting between them. Germline V gene sequence: CDR1 SGHDT, CDR2 YYEEEE. CDR3 size: 14 residues. The CDR3 DNA follows: TGTGCCAGCGAAGATAGGGGTTACTCCTACGAGCAGTACTTC. It specifies CASEDRGYSYEQYF.

The V gene is TRBV2, the J gene TRBJ1-6; D gene ambiguous. The V end lost 6 bases, the J end lost 8 bases, and 17 bases lay between the germline ends. CDR3 length equals 15 residues. Germline CDR1 and CDR2: SNHLY and FYNNEI. The CDR3: CASRTGRGSDSPLHF. CDR3 bases: TGTGCCAGCAGGACCGGGCGGGGTTCCGATTCACCCCTCCACTTT. Full variable domain (remainder filled in from reference TRBV2 and TRBJ1-6): EPEVTQTPSHQVTQMGQEVILRCVPISNHLYFYWYRQILGQKVEFLVSFYNNEISEKSEIFDDQFSVERPDGSNFTLKIRSTKLEDSAMYFCASRTGRGSDSPLHFGNGTRLTVT.

The chain links TRBV6-5 to TRBJ2-7; 7 bases align to TRBD2. Per germline, CDR1 MNHEY and CDR2 SVGAGI. The junction had 15 bases not matched to a gene; V was cut back by 6 bases and J by 7 bases. The CDR3 totals 15 residues. For the CDR3, the DNA is TGTGCCAGCAGCACCCGAGCAGCGGGAAGTTTGGAGCAGTACTTC. Translation gives CASSTRAAGSLEQYF.

CDR3 nucleotide sequence: TGCGCCAGCAGCTCGGGACAGGGGGCCCTCTCTGGAAACACCATATATTTT. Translation gives CASSSGQGALSGNTIYF. This rearrangement joins TRBV5-1 to TRBJ1-3, with 12 bases lining up with TRBD1. Trimming removed 3 bases from V and 0 bases from J; junction bases left unmatched: 4. The germline gives CDR1 SGHRS, CDR2 YFSETQ. The CDR3 spans 17 residues.

The chain employs TRBV5-1 and TRBJ2-5, with 10 bases aligning to TRBD2. V lost 4 bases, J lost 2 bases, and 5 bases stayed unmatched. Looked up from germline, CDR1 is SGHRS and CDR2 is YFSETQ. The CDR3 is 15 amino acids. This CDR3 reads CASSPLTSGQETQYF. CDR3 coding DNA: TGCGCCAGCAGCCCCTTGACTAGCGGGCAAGAGACCCAGTACTTC.

The genes are TRBV5-6 and TRBJ2-5; the D is unclear. CDR1 and CDR2 from the germline V gene are SGHDT and YYEEEE. This CDR3 is built from 13 residues. V was clipped by 4 bases and J by 3 bases, with 10 bases between them. CDR3 sequence reads: CASSPTEEETQYF. As DNA, the CDR3 is TGTGCCAGCAGCCCAACAGAGGAAGAGACCCAGTACTTC.

The V call is TRBV6-5, the J call TRBJ1-2; D remains unclear. This CDR3 contains 11 residues. Trimming took off 6 bases at V and 7 bases at J, with 9 bases between the two ends. Germline assignment: CDR1 MNHEY and CDR2 SVGAGI. DNA for the CDR3: TGTGCCAGCAGAGACTCGACTGGCTACACCTTC. It is translated as CASRDSTGYTF.

Only one count was recorded for this clone. The chain links TRBV7-2 to TRBJ2-1; possible D gene TRBD1, 5 bases. CDR1 SGHTA and CDR2 FQGNSA come from the germline V gene. The CDR3 contains 14 residues. The germline V and J ends were trimmed by 1 base and 16 bases, with 20 bases remaining between them. The CDR3 loop reads CASSLGGQWSRHFF. For the CDR3, the DNA is TGTGCCAGCAGCTTAGGGGGCCAGTGGTCCCGTCATTTCTTC.

The chain recombines TRBV7-9 with TRBJ1-1, with TRBD1 matching over 9 bases. Per germline, CDR1 SEHNR and CDR2 FQNEAQ (reference sequence). The CDR3 runs to 15 residues. V lost 5 bases to trimming and J lost 6 bases; unmatched junction nucleotides: 10. DNA of the CDR3: TGTGCCAGCAGCCTAAACAGGGGGCGAGGCGCTGAAGCTTTCTTT. Residues: CASSLNRGRGAEAFF.

The genes are TRBV5-5 and TRBJ1-5, with a tentative D call TRBD1 (6 bases). V lost 0 bases to trimming and J lost 6 bases, with 19 bases between them. The CDR3 length is 17 residues. Looked up from germline, CDR1 is SGHKS and CDR2 is YYEKEE (reference sequence). The CDR3, as DNA: TGTGCCAGCAGCTTGGGCCCACAGGGATCCACGGTTCAGCCCCAGCATTTT. Translated: CASSLGPQGSTVQPQHF.

The rearrangement uses TRBV6-5 and TRBJ1-6, with 7 bases fitting TRBD1. This CDR3 region has 14 residues. Germline V gene data show CDR1 as MNHEY and CDR2 as SVGAGI. V lost 7 bases, J lost 7 bases, and 7 bases stayed unmatched. The CDR3 sequence: CASTDRANNSPLHF. The CDR3, as DNA: TGTGCCAGCACCGACAGGGCTAACAATTCACCCCTCCACTTT.

V gene TRBV29-1 combines with J gene TRBJ1-2; the match to TRBD1 covers 10 bases. The CDR3 contains 15 residues. J gave up 4 bases and V 4 bases, and 9 bases lay outside the gene matches. Per the germline V gene, CDR1 is SQVTM and CDR2 is ANQGSEA. DNA for the CDR3: TGCAGCGTTGGGCCTCGACAGGGGGCGGTCTATGGCTACACCTTC. As protein: CSVGPRQGAVYGYTF. Full variable domain (outside the CDR3, taken from reference TRBV29-1 and TRBJ1-2): SAVISQKPSRDICQRGTSLTIQCQVDSQVTMMFWYRQQPGQSLTLIATANQGSEATYESGFVIDKFPISRPNLTFSTLTVSNMSPEDSSIYLCSVGPRQGAVYGYTFGSGTRLTVV.

V usage is TRBV12-5 and J usage is TRBJ2-1; maybe TRBD2 (5 bases). With 5 bases removed from V and 9 bases from J, the gap between germline ends came to 8 bases. The CDR3 is 11 amino acids. Germline V gives CDR1 LGHNT, CDR2 FRNRAP. The CDR3 sequence is CASGARGEQFF. CDR3 nucleotides: TGTGCTAGTGGTGCACGGGGTGAGCAGTTCTTC.

The J gene is TRBJ2-5, the V gene TRBV5-1; D unresolved. V was clipped by 0 bases and J by 2 bases, with 14 bases between them. The CDR3 totals 16 residues. Germline values: CDR1 SGHRS, CDR2 YFSETQ. Here the CDR3 reads CASSLGGLGFQETQYF. DNA for the CDR3: TGCGCCAGCAGCTTGGGAGGTCTAGGGTTTCAAGAGACCCAGTACTTC.

The chain employs TRBV7-2 and TRBJ1-1; no definite D call. The CDR3 has 12 amino acids. Looked up from germline, CDR1 is SGHTA and CDR2 is FQGNSA. The V gene lost 5 bases and the J gene lost 3 bases, with 7 bases spanning the gap. The CDR3 loop reads CASSPRDTEAFF. The CDR3 nucleotides are TGTGCCAGCAGCCCAAGGGACACTGAAGCTTTCTTT.

The genes are TRBV29-1 and TRBJ2-3; 13 nucleotides align to TRBD2. Germline V lookup: CDR1 SQVTM, CDR2 ANQGSEA. The V segment lost 6 bases and the J segment 4 bases; nucleotides outside the gene matches: 4. The CDR3 spans 14 residues. For the CDR3, the DNA is TGCAGCGTGGGACTAGCGGGATCGGCAGATACGCAGTATTTT. Protein product: CSVGLAGSADTQYF.

This clone was seen a few times. This chain uses TRBV5-1 with TRBJ2-7; 11 positions agree with TRBD2. CDR3 length: 13 amino acids. Germline CDR1 and CDR2: SGHRS and YFSETQ. After removal of 5 bases from V and 2 bases from J, the junction contained 0 bases not matched to a gene. CDR3: CASRLAGAYEQYF. In DNA, the CDR3 is TGCGCCAGCAGACTAGCGGGGGCCTACGAGCAGTACTTC.

The rearrangement joins TRBV5-4 to TRBJ2-5; D call uncertain. The CDR3 contains 13 residues. Germline V gene lookup returns CDR1 SGHNT and CDR2 YYREEE (reference sequence). Trimming stripped 1 base from V and 1 base from J, with 5 bases between. The CDR3 loop is CASSLNFQETQYF. As DNA, the CDR3 is TGTGCCAGCAGCTTGAACTTCCAAGAGACCCAGTACTTC.